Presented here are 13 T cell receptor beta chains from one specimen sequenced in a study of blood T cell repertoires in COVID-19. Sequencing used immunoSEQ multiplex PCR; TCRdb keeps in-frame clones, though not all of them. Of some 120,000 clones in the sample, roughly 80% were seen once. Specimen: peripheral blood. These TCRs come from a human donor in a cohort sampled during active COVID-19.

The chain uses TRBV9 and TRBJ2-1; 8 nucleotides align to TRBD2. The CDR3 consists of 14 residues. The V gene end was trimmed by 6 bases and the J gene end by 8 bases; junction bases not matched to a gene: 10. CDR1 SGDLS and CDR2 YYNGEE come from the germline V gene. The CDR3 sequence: CASTLGGAGDEQFF. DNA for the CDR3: TGTGCCAGCACCCTCGGGGGGGCCGGGGATGAGCAGTTCTTC.

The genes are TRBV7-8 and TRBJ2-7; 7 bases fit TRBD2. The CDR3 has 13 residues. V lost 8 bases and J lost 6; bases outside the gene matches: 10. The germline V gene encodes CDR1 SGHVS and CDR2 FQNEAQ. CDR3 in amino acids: CASCLGGGSEQYF. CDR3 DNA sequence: TGTGCCAGCTGCCTGGGGGGGGGAAGCGAGCAGTACTTC.

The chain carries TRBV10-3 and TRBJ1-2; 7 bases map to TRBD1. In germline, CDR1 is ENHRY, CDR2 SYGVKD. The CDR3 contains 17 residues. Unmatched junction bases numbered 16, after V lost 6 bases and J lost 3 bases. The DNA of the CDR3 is TGTGCCATCAGCGGAAATTATCCTACCGGGACAGACTATGGCTACACCTTC. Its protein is CAISGNYPTGTDYGYTF.

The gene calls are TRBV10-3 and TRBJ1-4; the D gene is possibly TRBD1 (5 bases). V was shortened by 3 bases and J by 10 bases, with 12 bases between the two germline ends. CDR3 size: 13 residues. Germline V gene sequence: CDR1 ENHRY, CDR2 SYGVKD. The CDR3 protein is CAISDKVGGKLFF. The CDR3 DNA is TGTGCCATCAGTGACAAGGTGGGGGGAAAACTGTTTTTT.

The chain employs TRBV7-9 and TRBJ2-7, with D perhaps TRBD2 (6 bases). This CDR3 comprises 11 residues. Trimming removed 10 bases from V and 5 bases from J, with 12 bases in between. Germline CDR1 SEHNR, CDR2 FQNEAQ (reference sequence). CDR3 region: CATPEGNEQYF. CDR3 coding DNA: TGTGCCACCCCGGAGGGGAACGAGCAGTACTTC. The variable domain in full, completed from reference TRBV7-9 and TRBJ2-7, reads DTGVSQNPRHKITKRGQNVTFRCDPISEHNRLYWYRQTLGQGPEFLTYFQNEAQLEKSRLLSDRFSAERPKGSFSTLEIQRTEQGDSAMYLCATPEGNEQYFGPGTRLTVT.

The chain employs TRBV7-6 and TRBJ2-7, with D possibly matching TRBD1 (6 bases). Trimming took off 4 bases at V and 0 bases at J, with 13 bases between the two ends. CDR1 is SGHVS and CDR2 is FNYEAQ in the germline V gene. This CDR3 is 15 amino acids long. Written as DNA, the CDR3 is TGTGCCAGCAGCTCGACAGGTCATAGCTCCTACGAGCAGTACTTC. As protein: CASSSTGHSSYEQYF.

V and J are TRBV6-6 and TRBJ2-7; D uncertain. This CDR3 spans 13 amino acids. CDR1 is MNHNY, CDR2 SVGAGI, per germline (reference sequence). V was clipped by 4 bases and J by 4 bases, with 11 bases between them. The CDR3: CASSSVGVYEQYF. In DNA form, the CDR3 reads TGTGCCAGCAGTTCAGTTGGAGTTTACGAGCAGTACTTC.

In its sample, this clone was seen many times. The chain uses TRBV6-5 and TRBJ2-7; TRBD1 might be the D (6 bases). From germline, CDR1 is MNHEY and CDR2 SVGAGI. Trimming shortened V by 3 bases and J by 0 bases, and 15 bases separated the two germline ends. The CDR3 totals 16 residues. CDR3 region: CASSYSTGTPSYEQYF. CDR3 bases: TGTGCCAGCAGTTATTCGACAGGTACCCCCTCCTACGAGCAGTACTTC.

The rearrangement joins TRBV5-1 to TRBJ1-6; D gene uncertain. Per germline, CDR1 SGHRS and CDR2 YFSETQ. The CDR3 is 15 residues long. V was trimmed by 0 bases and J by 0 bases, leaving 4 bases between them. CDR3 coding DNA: TGCGCCAGCAGCTTGGGGAGCTCCTATAATTCACCCCTCCACTTT. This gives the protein CASSLGSSYNSPLHF.

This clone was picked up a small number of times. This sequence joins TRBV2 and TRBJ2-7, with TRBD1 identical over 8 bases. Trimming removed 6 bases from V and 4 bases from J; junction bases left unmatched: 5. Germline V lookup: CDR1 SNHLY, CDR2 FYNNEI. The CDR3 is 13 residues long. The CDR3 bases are TGTGCCAGCAGGGGGACAGGCTTGTACGAGCAGTACTTC. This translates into CASRGTGLYEQYF. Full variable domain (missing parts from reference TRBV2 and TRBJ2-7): EPEVTQTPSHQVTQMGQEVILRCVPISNHLYFYWYRQILGQKVEFLVSFYNNEISEKSEIFDDQFSVERPDGSNFTLKIRSTKLEDSAMYFCASRGTGLYEQYFGPGTRLTVT.

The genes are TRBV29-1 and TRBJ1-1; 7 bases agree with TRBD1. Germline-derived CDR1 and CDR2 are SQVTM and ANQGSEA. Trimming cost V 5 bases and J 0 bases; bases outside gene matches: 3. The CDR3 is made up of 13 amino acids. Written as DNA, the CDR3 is TGCAGCGTTCCGGGACAGATGAACACTGAAGCTTTCTTT. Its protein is CSVPGQMNTEAFF.

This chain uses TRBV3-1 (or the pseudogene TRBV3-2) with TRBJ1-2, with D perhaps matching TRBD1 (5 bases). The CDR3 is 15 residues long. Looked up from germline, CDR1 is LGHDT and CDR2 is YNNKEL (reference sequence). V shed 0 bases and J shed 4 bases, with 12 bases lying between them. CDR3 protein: CASSQETTGLYGYTF. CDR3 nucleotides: TGTGCCAGCAGCCAAGAGACGACGGGACTCTATGGCTACACCTTC.

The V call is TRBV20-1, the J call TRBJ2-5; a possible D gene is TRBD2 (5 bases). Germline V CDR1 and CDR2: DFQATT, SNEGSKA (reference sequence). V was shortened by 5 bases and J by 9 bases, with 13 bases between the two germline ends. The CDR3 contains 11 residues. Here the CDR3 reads CSAEGPGAQYF. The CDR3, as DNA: TGCAGTGCTGAGGGTCCTGGGGCCCAGTACTTC.